This TCR beta chain derives from a study of blood T cell repertoires in COVID-19. Study as a whole: Some COVID-19 samples were acute and others convalescent; all came from the United States, Italy and Spain. Nucleic acid was either cDNA or gDNA, and it came from T cells, B-cell-depleted T cells, or PBMCs.

This clone was detected once. Original methodology: By means of reference gene primer amplification, nucleated cell counts were estimated. Measured with immunoSEQ multiplex PCR; TCRdb has only the in-frame clones, and not every one. The D gene and trimming were derived from the DNA, and the V and J assignments and clone size from that table. The table has over 120,000 clones, about 90% seen once. The sequence was obtained from a man aged 50-59 years who had recovered from COVID-19. Sequenced sample: peripheral blood.

Here the CDR3 reads CASRPNRGRDTEAFF. The CDR3 DNA follows: TGTGCCAGCAGGCCGAACAGGGGCAGGGACACTGAAGCTTTCTTT. This chain uses TRBV7-9 with TRBJ1-1, with 7 bases matching TRBD1. The CDR3 has 15 residues. CDR1 and CDR2 from the germline V gene are SEHNR and FQNEAQ (reference sequence). Trimming removed 6 bases from V and 3 bases from J; junction bases left unmatched: 10.